This entry lists 22 T cell receptor beta chains sequenced from one sample in a study of T cell changes during pregnancy in multiple sclerosis. This table comes from immunoSEQ multiplex PCR, and its TCRdb copy is limited to in-frame clones, with some not included. The table has about 68,000 clones, roughly 92% seen once. The sequencing here drew on peripheral blood, taken after pregnancy. The receptors originated from a female donor in good health, enrolled as a control in a pregnancy study.

The rearrangement joins TRBV6-1 to TRBJ1-1; 8 bases map to TRBD1. CDR3 size: 13 residues. Germline loops: CDR1 MNHNS, CDR2 SASEGT. Germline trimming cut 8 bases from V and 1 base from J; bases unmatched to any gene: 3. CDR3 coding DNA: TGTGCCAGCCGACAGGGGACGAACACTGAAGCTTTCTTT. It yields the protein CASRQGTNTEAFF.

CDR3 protein: CASSYGGTNYGYTF. CDR3 in DNA: TGTGCCAGCAGTTACGGCGGCACTAACTATGGCTACACCTTC. This sequence joins TRBV6-5 and TRBJ1-2; the D is unclear. The CDR3 has 14 amino acids. Looked up from germline, CDR1 is MNHEY and CDR2 is SVGAGI. V lost 2 bases and J lost 0, with 7 bases in between.

This clone occurred once. CDR3 in amino acids: CASSSTGTGHTGELFF. CDR3 nucleotides: TGCGCCAGCAGCTCAACCGGGACAGGCCACACCGGGGAGCTGTTTTTT. This chain uses TRBV5-1 with TRBJ2-2; 8 nucleotides align to TRBD1. Trimming cost V 3 bases and J 3 bases; bases outside gene matches: 7. CDR1 SGHRS and CDR2 YFSETQ come from the germline V gene. This CDR3 has 16 residues.

The V gene is TRBV2, the J gene TRBJ1-1, with a weak D call TRBD1 (5 bases). V dropped 7 bases and J dropped 4 bases, with 19 bases sitting between them. CDR3 length equals 15 residues. Germline V gene sequence: CDR1 SNHLY, CDR2 FYNNEI. The DNA of the CDR3 is TGTGCCAGCAACCCCCAAGTTTGGGGGGTCACTGAAGCTTTCTTT. This codes for CASNPQVWGVTEAFF.

J is TRBJ2-7 and V is TRBV5-1; TRBD2 matches at 7 bases. CDR1 and CDR2 (germline): SGHRS, YFSETQ. J was trimmed by 11 bases and V by 1 base; bases with no gene match: 15. This CDR3 has 15 amino acids. This CDR3 is CASSLSPSGVDGEYF. The CDR3 DNA reads TGCGCCAGCAGCTTGTCGCCTAGCGGAGTAGATGGGGAGTACTTC. The full variable domain, with the rest looked up from reference TRBV5-1 and TRBJ2-7, is KAGVTQTPRYLIKTRGQQVTLSCSPISGHRSVSWYQQTPGQGLQFLFEYFSETQRNKGNFPGRFSGRQFSNSRSEMNVSTLELGDSALYLCASSLSPSGVDGEYFGPGTRLTVT.

The CDR3, as DNA: TGTGCCAGCAGTTTATCCCCCGGGTCTGGGGCCAACGTCCTGACTTTC. It yields the protein CASSLSPGSGANVLTF. V gene TRBV28 combines with J gene TRBJ2-6; no firm D call. With 1 base removed from V and 1 base from J, the gap between germline ends came to 8 bases. Germline-derived CDR1 and CDR2 are MDHEN and SYDVKM. This CDR3 is built from 16 residues. The full variable domain, in which reference TRBV28 and TRBJ2-6 provide the parts outside the CDR3, is DVKVTQSSRYLVKRTGEKVFLECVQDMDHENMFWYRQDPGLGLRLIYFSYDVKMKEKGDIPEGYSVSREKKERFSLILESASTNQTSMYLCASSLSPGSGANVLTFGAGSRLTVL.

The chain carries TRBV6-1 and TRBJ2-7; a weak D match, TRBD1 (5 bases). Deletions cut 2 bases from V and 6 bases from J, with 17 bases between. Looked up from germline, CDR1 is MNHNS and CDR2 is SASEGT. The CDR3 runs to 15 residues. CDR3 region: CASSELRSGPTEQYF. The CDR3 coding sequence is TGTGCCAGCAGTGAATTGCGGTCAGGGCCAACCGAGCAGTACTTC.

The gene calls are TRBV27 and TRBJ2-2, with 14 positions matching TRBD2. V shed 1 base, J shed 4 bases, and the junction held 5 bases outside the gene matches. From germline, CDR1 is MNHEY and CDR2 SMNVEV (reference sequence). The CDR3 is 18 residues long. The CDR3 DNA reads as TGTGCCAGCAGTTTATTCGGACTAGCGGGGGGCCTCACCGGGGAGCTGTTTTTT. Amino acids: CASSLFGLAGGLTGELFF.

In its sample, this clone was seen once. The chain uses TRBV6-1 and TRBJ1-2, with a possible D match to TRBD1 (6 bases). V lost 5 bases, J lost 4 bases, and 17 bases lay in between. The CDR3 sequence is 15 residues long. The germline gives CDR1 MNHNS, CDR2 SASEGT. CDR3 bases: TGTGCCAGCAGTTTATCGACAGGAAGCCTCTATGGCTACACCTTC. Encoded protein: CASSLSTGSLYGYTF.

CDR3 region: CASPTGTDVAGGLLFF. The CDR3 nucleotides read TGTGCCAGCCCGACCGGGACCGACGTTGCGGGAGGACTTTTGTTCTTC. The chain employs TRBV2 and TRBJ2-1; 8 nucleotides line up with TRBD2. J lost 15 bases, V lost 8 bases, and 24 bases had no gene match. The CDR3 spans 16 residues. The germline V gene has CDR1 SNHLY and CDR2 FYNNEI.

The chain joins TRBV2 to TRBJ2-7; weak D call: TRBD2 (5 bases). The CDR3 consists of 12 residues. Germline V lookup: CDR1 SNHLY, CDR2 FYNNEI. Trimming cost V 11 bases and J 0 bases, with 11 bases left between them. CDR3 amino acids: CAGGGGSYEQYF. The CDR3 region has the DNA TGTGCCGGAGGAGGAGGCTCCTACGAGCAGTACTTC.

This chain joins TRBV6-1 and TRBJ2-7; D might be TRBD2 (5 bases). Germline V gene sequence: CDR1 MNHNS, CDR2 SASEGT. The CDR3 has 14 amino acids. Trimming removed 2 bases from V and 0 bases from J, with 8 bases in between. The CDR3, as DNA: TGTGCCAGCAGTGAATCGGGGAGCTCCTACGAGCAGTACTTC. Translated, it gives CASSESGSSYEQYF.

The rearrangement links TRBV2 to TRBJ2-3; the match to TRBD2 covers 10 bases. Germline V gene sequence: CDR1 SNHLY, CDR2 FYNNEI. V dropped 7 bases and J dropped 7; count of bases not matched to a gene: 8. This CDR3 contains 14 residues. CDR3 region: CASTERGGRNTQYF. The CDR3 DNA reads as TGTGCCAGCACGGAGCGGGGGGGCCGAAATACGCAGTATTTT.

The J gene is TRBJ2-7, the V gene TRBV27, with TRBD2 matching 7 bases. Germline CDR1 reads MNHEY; CDR2 reads SMNVEV (reference sequence). CDR3 length: 16 residues. Trimming took 4 bases from V and 0 from J; bases not matched to a gene: 9. For the CDR3, the DNA is TGTGCCAGCAGTTCTGGTGCGGGAGAGAGCTCCTACGAGCAGTACTTC. Translation gives CASSSGAGESSYEQYF.

The CDR3 loop reads CSAYVNTEAFF. The DNA for the CDR3 is TGCAGCGCCTACGTGAACACTGAAGCTTTCTTT. The rearrangement uses TRBV29-1 and TRBJ1-1; D is undetermined. Germline CDR1 SQVTM, CDR2 ANQGSEA. The CDR3 is 11 residues long. V was pared by 7 bases and J by 0 bases, with 6 bases between. Complete variable domain (other parts from reference TRBV29-1 and TRBJ1-1): SAVISQKPSRDICQRGTSLTIQCQVDSQVTMMFWYRQQPGQSLTLIATANQGSEATYESGFVIDKFPISRPNLTFSTLTVSNMSPEDSSIYLCSAYVNTEAFFGQGTRLTVV.

The rearrangement uses TRBV11-3 and TRBJ2-2; TRBD2 matches 11 bases. This CDR3 has 17 amino acids. Germline V CDR1 and CDR2: SGHNT, YENEEA. The junction had 3 bases not matched to a gene; V was cut back by 3 bases and J by 0 bases. CDR3 amino acids: CASSLGSGRANTGELFF. As DNA, the CDR3 is TGTGCCAGCAGCTTGGGTAGCGGGAGGGCGAACACCGGGGAGCTGTTTTTT.

The rearrangement joins TRBV19 to TRBJ1-2, with 8 bases aligning to TRBD1. Per germline, CDR1 LNHDA and CDR2 SQIVND (reference sequence). V dropped 5 bases and J dropped 8; count of bases not matched to a gene: 4. CDR3 length: 12 residues. CDR3 sequence: CASSQGAEGYTF. The DNA for the CDR3 is TGTGCCAGTAGTCAGGGGGCGGAAGGCTACACCTTC.

The V gene is TRBV15, the J gene TRBJ2-6; TRBD1 is a possible D gene (8 bases). With 5 bases removed from V and 2 bases from J, the gap between germline ends came to 19 bases. Germline CDR1 LNHNV, CDR2 YYDKDF (reference sequence). The CDR3 totals 18 residues. The CDR3 protein is CATSGGGQETTGANVLTF. The CDR3 DNA follows: TGTGCCACCAGCGGGGGGGGACAGGAGACAACTGGGGCCAACGTCCTGACTTTC.

CDR3 coding DNA: TGTGCCAGCAGGGACGGACACTACAATGAGCAGTTCTTC. Its protein product is CASRDGHYNEQFF. V is TRBV28 and J is TRBJ2-1; a possible D gene is TRBD1 (5 bases). CDR3 length: 13 residues. Germline assignment: CDR1 MDHEN and CDR2 SYDVKM. V lost 6 bases, J lost 3 bases, and 9 bases lay in between.

V is TRBV7-2 and J is TRBJ2-5; 9 bases align to TRBD2. Unmatched junction bases numbered 8, after V lost 4 bases and J lost 5 bases. CDR1 is SGHTA, CDR2 FQGNSA, per germline. The CDR3 runs 15 residues. The CDR3 coding sequence is TGTGCCAGCAGCTCGGGTAGCGGGAGATTGGAGACCCAGTACTTC. This gives the protein CASSSGSGRLETQYF.

The V gene is TRBV7-2, the J gene TRBJ2-3, with a tentative D call TRBD2 (6 bases). CDR3 length equals 12 residues. Germline V CDR1 and CDR2: SGHTA, FQGNSA. Trimming stripped 5 bases from V and 8 bases from J, with 11 bases between. The CDR3 DNA reads as TGTGCCAGCAGCCCCCGGCGGGGTACGCAGTATTTT. Translation gives CASSPRRGTQYF.

The chain has TRBV7-9 and TRBJ1-1; D is unresolved. V was pared by 4 bases and J by 6 bases, with 9 bases between. The CDR3 covers 12 residues. Germline V gives CDR1 SEHNR, CDR2 FQNEAQ (reference sequence). The CDR3 sequence is CASSSQVPEAFF. Here the CDR3 DNA reads TGTGCCAGCAGCTCCCAGGTCCCTGAAGCTTTCTTT.